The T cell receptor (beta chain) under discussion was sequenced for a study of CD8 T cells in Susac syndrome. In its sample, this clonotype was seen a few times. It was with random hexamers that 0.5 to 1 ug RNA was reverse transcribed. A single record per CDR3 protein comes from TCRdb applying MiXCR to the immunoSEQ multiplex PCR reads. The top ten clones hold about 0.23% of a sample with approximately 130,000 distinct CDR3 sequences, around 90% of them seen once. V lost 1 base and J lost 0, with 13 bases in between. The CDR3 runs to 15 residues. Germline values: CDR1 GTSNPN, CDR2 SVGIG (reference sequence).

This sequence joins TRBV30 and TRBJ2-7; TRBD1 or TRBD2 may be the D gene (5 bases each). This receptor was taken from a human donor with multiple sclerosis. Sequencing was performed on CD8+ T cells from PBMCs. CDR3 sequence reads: CAWSAGTFVSYEQYF. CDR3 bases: TGTGCCTGGAGTGCTGGGACCTTCGTCTCCTACGAGCAGTACTTC.